The clone carrying this TCR beta chain was seen only once. Before thyroid surgery, none of the patients had received any treatment. TCRdb reassembled clones from the PCR reads with MiXCR. Of around 50,000 clones in the sample, less than 30% are singletons; the top ten hold 15% to 20%. The data belong to a study of metastatic and nonmetastatic thyroid tumors. Germline V gives CDR1 LGHNA, CDR2 YNFKEQ. V lost 0 bases, J lost 6 bases, and 9 bases lay in between. This CDR3 contains 13 residues. Material for sequencing was blood. This TCR derives from a female donor with papillary thyroid cancer or a benign thyroid nodule (not recorded which). Some clones in this sample may be carry-over from other donors' samples. The chain carries TRBV4-2 and TRBJ2-7; D is possibly TRBD2 (5 bases). CDR3 sequence (DNA): TGTGCCAGCAGCCAAGAAAGAGGGTTCGAGCAGTACTTC. Translation: CASSQERGFEQYF.